This entry lists 4 T cell receptor beta chains sequenced from one sample in a study of cytomegalovirus exposure and HLA in healthy donors (dated 2017 in TCRdb). Libraries were made using the immunoSEQ multiplex PCR assay. For the multiplex PCR, a mixture combining 60 forward primers for TCR Vbeta segments and 13 reverse primers for TCR Jbeta segments was used. TCRdb re-hosts the immuneACCESS table, in-frame sequences only. Its copies lack some clones; in the studies checked, an unresolved V gene accounts for under half of them, and the cause for the rest is not known. The sample records 250,000 to 350,000 clones, 86% of which are singletons. The top ten constitute 3.5% to 4.5% of the sample. Sequencing input: PBMCs. The source of these receptors is a man aged 35-49 years in good health and CMV-seropositive.

This sequence joins TRBV6-5 and TRBJ2-7, with TRBD1 matching over 7 bases. This CDR3 is 16 amino acids long. The trim removed 2 bases at V and 2 bases at J, leaving 9 bases unmatched. Germline assignment: CDR1 MNHEY and CDR2 SVGAGI. CDR3 in DNA: TGTGCCAGCAGTTACGGGACAGATCTCGGCACCTACGAGCAGTACTTC. Translating it yields CASSYGTDLGTYEQYF.

This chain uses TRBV5-6 with TRBJ2-1; D may be TRBD2 (6 bases). V was trimmed by 4 bases and J by 8 bases, leaving 19 bases between them. Germline V gives CDR1 SGHDT, CDR2 YYEEEE. The CDR3 has 15 amino acids. The CDR3 coding sequence is TGTGCCAGCAGCACCAATAGCGGCCCTGGCGATGAGCAGTTCTTC. It encodes CASSTNSGPGDEQFF.

The genes are TRBV4-3 and TRBJ2-3; D is perhaps TRBD2 (6 bases). The V and J ends lost 1 base and 6 bases respectively, with 8 bases between them. Germline-derived CDR1 and CDR2 are LGHNA and YSLEER. The CDR3 consists of 13 residues. This CDR3 reads CASSQGGRDTQYF. In DNA, the CDR3 is TGCGCCAGCAGCCAAGGTGGGAGGGATACGCAGTATTTT.

V is TRBV10-2 and J is TRBJ2-3, with 14 bases fitting TRBD2. Trimming removed 7 bases from V and 4 bases from J; junction bases left unmatched: 7. CDR3 size: 16 residues. CDR1 is WSHSY, CDR2 SAAADI, per germline. The CDR3, as DNA: TGCGCCAGCACCGGACTAGCGGGAGGCTTCGCAGATACGCAGTATTTT. Translating gives CASTGLAGGFADTQYF.